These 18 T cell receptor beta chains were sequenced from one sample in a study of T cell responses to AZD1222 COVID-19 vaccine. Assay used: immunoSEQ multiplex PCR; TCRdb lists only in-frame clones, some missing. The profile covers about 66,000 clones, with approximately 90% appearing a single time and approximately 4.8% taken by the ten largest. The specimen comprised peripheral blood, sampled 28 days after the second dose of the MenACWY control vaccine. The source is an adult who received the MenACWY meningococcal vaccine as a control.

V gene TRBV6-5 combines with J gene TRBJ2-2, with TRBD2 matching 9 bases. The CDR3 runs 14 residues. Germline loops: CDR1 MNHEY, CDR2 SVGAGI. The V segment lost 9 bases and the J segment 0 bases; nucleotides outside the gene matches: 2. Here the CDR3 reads CASRLAANTGELFF. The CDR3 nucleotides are TGTGCCAGTCGACTAGCGGCGAACACCGGGGAGCTGTTTTTT.

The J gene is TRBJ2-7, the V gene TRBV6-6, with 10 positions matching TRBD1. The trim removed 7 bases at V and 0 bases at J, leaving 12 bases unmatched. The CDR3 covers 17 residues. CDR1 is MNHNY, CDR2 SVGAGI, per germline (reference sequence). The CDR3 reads CASTRQGASGYSYEQYF. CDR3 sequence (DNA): TGTGCCAGCACTCGACAGGGGGCCAGCGGATACTCCTACGAGCAGTACTTC.

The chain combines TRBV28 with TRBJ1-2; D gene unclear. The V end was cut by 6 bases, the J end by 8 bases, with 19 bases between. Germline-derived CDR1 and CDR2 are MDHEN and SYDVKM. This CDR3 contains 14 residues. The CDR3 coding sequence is TGTGCCAGCAGCCCCGCCGTGGGCGATATCGGCTACACCTTC. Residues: CASSPAVGDIGYTF.

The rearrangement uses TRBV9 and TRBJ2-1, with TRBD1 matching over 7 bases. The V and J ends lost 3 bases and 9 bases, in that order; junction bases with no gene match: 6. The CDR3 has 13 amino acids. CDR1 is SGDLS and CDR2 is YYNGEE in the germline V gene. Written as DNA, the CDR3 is TGTGCCAGCAGCGGCCCGACAGGGACTGAGCAGTTCTTC. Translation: CASSGPTGTEQFF.

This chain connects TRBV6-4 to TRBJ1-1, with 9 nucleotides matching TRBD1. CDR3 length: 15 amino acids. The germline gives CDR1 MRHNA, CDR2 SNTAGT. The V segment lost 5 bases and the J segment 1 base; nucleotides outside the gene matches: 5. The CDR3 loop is CASSRTGETNTEAFF. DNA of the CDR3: TGTGCCAGCAGTAGGACAGGGGAAACGAACACTGAAGCTTTCTTT.

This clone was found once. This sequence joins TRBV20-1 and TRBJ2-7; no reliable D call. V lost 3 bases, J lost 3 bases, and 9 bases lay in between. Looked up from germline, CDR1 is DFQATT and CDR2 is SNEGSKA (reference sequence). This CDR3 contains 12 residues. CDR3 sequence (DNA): TGCAGTGCTAGTCGCGAGAGCTACGAGCAGTACTTC. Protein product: CSASRESYEQYF.

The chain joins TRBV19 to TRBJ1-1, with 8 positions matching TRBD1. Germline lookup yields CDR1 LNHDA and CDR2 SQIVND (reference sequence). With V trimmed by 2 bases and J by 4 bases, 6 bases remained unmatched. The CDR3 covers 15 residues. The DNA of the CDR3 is TGTGCCAGTAGTATATCGGTCAGGGGGCTCACTGAAGCTTTCTTT. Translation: CASSISVRGLTEAFF. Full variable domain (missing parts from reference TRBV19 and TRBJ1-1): DGGITQSPKYLFRKEGQNVTLSCEQNLNHDAMYWYRQDPGQGLRLIYYSQIVNDFQKGDIAEGYSVSREKKESFPLTVTSAQKNPTAFYLCASSISVRGLTEAFFGQGTRLTVV.

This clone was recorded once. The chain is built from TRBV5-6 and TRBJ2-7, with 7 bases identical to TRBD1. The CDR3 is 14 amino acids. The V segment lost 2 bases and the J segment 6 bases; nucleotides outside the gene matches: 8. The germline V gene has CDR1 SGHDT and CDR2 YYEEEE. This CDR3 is CASSLIGTAREQYF. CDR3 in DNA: TGTGCCAGCAGCTTAATCGGGACAGCCCGCGAGCAGTACTTC.

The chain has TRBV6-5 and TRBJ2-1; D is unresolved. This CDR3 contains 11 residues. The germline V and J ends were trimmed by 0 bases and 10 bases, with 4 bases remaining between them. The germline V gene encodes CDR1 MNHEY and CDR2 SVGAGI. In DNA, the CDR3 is TGTGCCAGCAGTTACTCATCCGAGCAGTTCTTC. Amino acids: CASSYSSEQFF.

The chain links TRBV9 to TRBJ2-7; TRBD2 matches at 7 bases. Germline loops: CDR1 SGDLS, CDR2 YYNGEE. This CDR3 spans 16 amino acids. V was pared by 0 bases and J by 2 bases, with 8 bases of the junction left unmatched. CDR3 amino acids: CASSVDSSGLPYEQYF. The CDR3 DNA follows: TGTGCCAGCAGCGTAGATAGTAGCGGGTTGCCCTACGAGCAGTACTTC.

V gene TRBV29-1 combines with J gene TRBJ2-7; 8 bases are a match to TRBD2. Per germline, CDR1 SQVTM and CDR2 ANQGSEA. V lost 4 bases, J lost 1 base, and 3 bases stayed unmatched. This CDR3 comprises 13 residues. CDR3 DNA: TGCAGCGTTGTGGTAGCGGGATCCTACGAGCAGTACTTC. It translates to CSVVVAGSYEQYF.

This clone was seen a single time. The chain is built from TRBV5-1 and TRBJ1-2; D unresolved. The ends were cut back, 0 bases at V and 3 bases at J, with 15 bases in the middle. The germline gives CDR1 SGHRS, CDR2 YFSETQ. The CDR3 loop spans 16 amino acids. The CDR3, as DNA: TGCGCCAGCAGCTTGGATGGCGGTAGGGTGGACTATGGCTACACCTTC. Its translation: CASSLDGGRVDYGYTF. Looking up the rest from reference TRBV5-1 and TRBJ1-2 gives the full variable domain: KAGVTQTPRYLIKTRGQQVTLSCSPISGHRSVSWYQQTPGQGLQFLFEYFSETQRNKGNFPGRFSGRQFSNSRSEMNVSTLELGDSALYLCASSLDGGRVDYGYTFGSGTRLTVV.

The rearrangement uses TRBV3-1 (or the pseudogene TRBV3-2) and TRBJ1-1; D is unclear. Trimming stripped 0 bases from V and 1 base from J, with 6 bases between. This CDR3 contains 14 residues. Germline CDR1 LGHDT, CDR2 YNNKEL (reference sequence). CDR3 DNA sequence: TGTGCCAGCAGCCAAGATCTTGGGAACACTGAAGCTTTCTTT. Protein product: CASSQDLGNTEAFF.

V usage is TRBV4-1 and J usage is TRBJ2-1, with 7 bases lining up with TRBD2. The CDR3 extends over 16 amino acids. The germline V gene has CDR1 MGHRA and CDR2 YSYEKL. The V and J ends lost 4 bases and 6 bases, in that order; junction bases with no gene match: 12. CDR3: CASSRAQGGPINEQFF. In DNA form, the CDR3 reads TGCGCCAGCAGCCGGGCTCAGGGAGGGCCGATCAATGAGCAGTTCTTC.

The CDR3 DNA reads as TGTGCCAGCAGTTACTGGGACGGTCACGGGAACGAGCAGTACTTC. This gives the protein CASSYWDGHGNEQYF. This chain links TRBV6-5 with TRBJ2-7; the D gene could be TRBD1 or TRBD2 (5 bases each). The germline CDR1 and CDR2 sequences are MNHEY and SVGAGI. The germline V and J ends were trimmed by 1 base and 5 bases, with 15 bases remaining between them. The CDR3 length is 15 residues.

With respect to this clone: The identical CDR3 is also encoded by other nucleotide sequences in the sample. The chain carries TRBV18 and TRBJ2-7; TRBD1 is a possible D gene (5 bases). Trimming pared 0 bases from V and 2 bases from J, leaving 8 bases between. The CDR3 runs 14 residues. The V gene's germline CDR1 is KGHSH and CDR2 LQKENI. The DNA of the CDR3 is TGTGCCAGCTCACCACCGGCAGGGACCTACGAGCAGTACTTC. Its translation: CASSPPAGTYEQYF. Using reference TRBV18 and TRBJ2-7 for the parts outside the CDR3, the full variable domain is NAGVMQNPRHLVRRRGQEARLRCSPMKGHSHVYWYRQLPEEGLKFMVYLQKENIIDESGMPKERFSAEFPKEGPSILRIQQVVRGDSAAYFCASSPPAGTYEQYFGPGTRLTVT.

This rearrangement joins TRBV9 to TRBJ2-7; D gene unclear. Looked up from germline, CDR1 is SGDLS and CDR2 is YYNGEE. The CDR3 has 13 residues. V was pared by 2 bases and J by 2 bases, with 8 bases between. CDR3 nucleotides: TGTGCCAGCAGCGTCGGGCCTGCCTACGAGCAGTACTTC. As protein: CASSVGPAYEQYF.

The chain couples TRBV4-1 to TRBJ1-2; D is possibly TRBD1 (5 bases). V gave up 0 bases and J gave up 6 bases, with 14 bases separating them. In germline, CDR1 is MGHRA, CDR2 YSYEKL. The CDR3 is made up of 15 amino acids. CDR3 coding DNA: TGCGCCAGCAGCCAAGAAGAGACAGCGGCTGATGGCTACACCTTC. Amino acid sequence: CASSQEETAADGYTF.